This T cell receptor (beta chain) was obtained from a study of radiotherapy plus CTLA-4 blockade in lung cancer. The CDR3 consists of 14 residues. The trim removed 5 bases at V and 2 bases at J, leaving 5 bases unmatched. Germline V gene sequence: CDR1 MNHEY, CDR2 SVGAGI. Method: immunoSEQ multiplex PCR; TCRdb's copy keeps in-frame clones and lacks some. The profile shows tens of thousands of clones, about 87% of them singletons. The rearrangement joins TRBV6-5 to TRBJ1-2, with TRBD1 identical over 7 bases. The sequencing used peripheral blood, collected from a patient treated with radiotherapy plus ipilimumab. The sequence was collected from a human donor with non-small cell lung cancer that progressed on radiotherapy plus ipilimumab. This CDR3 is CASSPWGQNYGYTF. CDR3 in DNA: TGTGCCAGCAGTCCCTGGGGACAGAACTATGGCTACACCTTC.